This entry features one T cell receptor (beta chain) sequence. These data belong to a study of tumor-infiltrating lymphocytes in primary liver carcinoma. As for the study in general: Surgical resection treated primary liver carcinoma in the patients.

Unsorted whole blood yielded blood RNA, and germline DNA was extracted as well. Patients were treatment-naive with chronic HBV infection. This CDR3 is built from 13 residues. The V end was cut by 2 bases, the J end by 4 bases, with 8 bases between. Germline lookup yields CDR1 MNHEY and CDR2 SVGAGI. From 500 ng of total RNA, TCR beta-specific cDNA was reverse-transcribed using a constant-region primer. Three nested multiplex PCR rounds of slightly modified ARM-PCR generated TCR beta libraries. Forward primers for TRBV1-TRBV30 and a C-beta reverse primer served the first two PCR rounds, at about 10 cycles each. TCRdb processed the multiplex PCR reads anew with MiXCR; each CDR3 protein has one entry. The sample comprises roughly 330,000 distinct CDR3 sequences, less than 70% of which are singletons, and 5.5% to 7% rests with the top ten.

The chain employs TRBV6-5 and TRBJ1-1, with D unresolved. The clonotype was recovered from a man between 35 and 55 years old with primary liver carcinoma and hepatitis B virus infection. Sequences were obtained from peripheral blood. CDR3 residues: CASSYRGPTEAFF. The CDR3, as DNA: TGTGCCAGCAGTTACCGAGGGCCCACTGAAGCTTTCTTT.